This section outlines one TCR beta chain sequence together with its context. The antigen is undetermined. This sample stems from a study of shared clonotypes between healthy human individuals. The study's findings and limits: Relative to their counterparts shared across all four donors, non-shared clonotypes exhibited diminished generation probabilities. Between several donors, naive CD4 clonotypes were shared at a level of approximately 5%. Among the subsets, naive ones generally showed larger estimated richness than memory ones. Sequencing depth was predicted to influence how clonotypes are shared among donors.

Produced via immunoSEQ multiplex PCR; TCRdb's table is partial and in-frame only. Here the sample spans approximately 2,300,000 clones, around 90% being singletons. Germline V lookup: CDR1 MDHEN, CDR2 SYDVKM. Trimming cost V 6 bases and J 5 bases, with 16 bases left between them. The CDR3 contains 14 residues. Sequencing input: naive CD4+ T cells from PBMCs. As for subset: CD45RA+ positively selected. This TCR was recovered from a man aged 18-30 years in good health. Some clones in this sample may be carry-over from other donors' samples. This chain links TRBV28 with TRBJ1-2; D is perhaps TRBD1 (5 bases). The CDR3 DNA reads TGTGCCAGCAGGGGGCCAGGAACTTCTTATGGCTACACCTTC. Its translation: CASRGPGTSYGYTF.